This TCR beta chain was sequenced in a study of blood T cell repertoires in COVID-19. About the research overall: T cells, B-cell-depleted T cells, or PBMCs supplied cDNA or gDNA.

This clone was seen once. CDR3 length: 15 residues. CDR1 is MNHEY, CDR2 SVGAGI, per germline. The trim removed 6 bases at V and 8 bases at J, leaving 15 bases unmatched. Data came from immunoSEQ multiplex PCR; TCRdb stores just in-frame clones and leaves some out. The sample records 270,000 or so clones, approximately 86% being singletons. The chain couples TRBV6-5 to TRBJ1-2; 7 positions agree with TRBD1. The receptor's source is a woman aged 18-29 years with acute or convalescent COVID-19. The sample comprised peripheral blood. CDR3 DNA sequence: TGTGCCAGCAGATACACACTACAGACAGGGTTGGGCTACACCTTC. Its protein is CASRYTLQTGLGYTF.